These T cell receptor beta chains were read from a single sample in a study of OX40 agonist ivuxolimab in advanced cancers. This table comes from immunoSEQ multiplex PCR, and its TCRdb copy is limited to in-frame clones, with some not included. This table holds about 87,000 clones, about 87% found once. The sample here was CD4+ or CD8+ T cells sorted from blood, taken in a trial of the OX40 agonist ivuxolimab. These receptor sequences come from an adult with an advanced solid tumor such as melanoma, head and neck, liver or kidney cancer. CDR3s leave out the opening cysteine and the closing phenylalanine or tryptophan.

CDR3	J	V
ASSKGPRLSQETQY	TRBJ2-5	TRBV21-1
SFGQVFQETQY	TRBJ2-5	TRBV19
ASSPPSGREDQPQH	TRBJ1-5	TRBV7-9
ASSATSEQF	TRBJ2-1	TRBV19
ASRLVPCRAGYEQY	TRBJ2-7	TRBV12-2
ASSKSGNTGELF	TRBJ2-2	TRBV10-2
ATSVERDSIYEQY	TRBJ2-7	TRBV15
ASSLARDKAAQY	TRBJ2-7	TRBV7-8
ASSLNPGPASEAF	TRBJ1-1	TRBV14
ASSLDSNYGYT	TRBJ1-2	TRBV5-1
ASSAPDGTDTQY	TRBJ2-3	TRBV5-1
ASSLNSGGATGANVLT	TRBJ2-6	TRBV27
ATSGQSRGETQY	TRBJ2-5	TRBV5-1
ASTLEASSETQY	TRBJ2-5	TRBV5-6
ASSPPSGSIGGEQY	TRBJ2-7	TRBV18
ASSPALLAIETQY	TRBJ2-5	TRBV5-6
ASSSDRQLTGANVLT	TRBJ2-6	TRBV19
ASGGRGLGTDTQY	TRBJ2-3	TRBV2
ASSQDGRGGQEQF	TRBJ2-1	TRBV4-1
AGQESLYNEQF	TRBJ2-1	TRBV7-9
ATSRGRGDNSPLH	TRBJ1-6	TRBV15
ASSPRGGHVPETQY	TRBJ2-5	TRBV7-6
ASSLEGTDSTEAF	TRBJ1-1	TRBV5-1
ASREQQGNEKLF	TRBJ1-4	TRBV2
SGRENRAGELF	TRBJ2-2	TRBV29-1
ASTQLTTDFETQY	TRBJ2-5	TRBV6-1
ASSQDFNTRTGELF	TRBJ2-2	TRBV4-1
ARSLVWTGNFSAGELF	TRBJ2-2	TRBV5-3
ASSKAGVSWLLMNTEAF	TRBJ1-1	TRBV21-1
ASSLGGQGIRNEQF	TRBJ2-1	TRBV7-6
ASSGGSPTGGTRDTQY	TRBJ2-3	TRBV9
ASSLGGGEKLF	TRBJ1-4	TRBV7-2
ASSSSRSEWAF	TRBJ1-1	TRBV6-1
ASPKGLAGGGRYEQY	TRBJ2-7	TRBV27
ASSLARGGLAGGGETQY	TRBJ2-5	TRBV7-2
ASSLFTSSMYQETQY	TRBJ2-5	TRBV5-6
ASSYQGTTNEKLF	TRBJ1-4	TRBV2
ASSLTAARTGELF	TRBJ2-2	TRBV7-9
ASSRPGTGSGANVLT	TRBJ2-6	TRBV18
ASSYDRAVEQF	TRBJ2-1	TRBV5-1
ASRTGGSGANVLT	TRBJ2-6	TRBV6-1
ASSLAIQWETQY	TRBJ2-5	TRBV7-6
ASSEKGRNTGELF	TRBJ2-2	TRBV9
ASSYSDLNTEAF	TRBJ1-1	TRBV6-5
ASSALRDRGSYGYT	TRBJ1-2	TRBV5-8
ASSRRDSRETQY	TRBJ2-5	TRBV5-4
ASSHPTSGGNNEQF	TRBJ2-1	TRBV4-2
ASSPQGGRANTEAF	TRBJ1-1	TRBV11-2
ATSRDTKTQY	TRBJ2-5	TRBV15
ASSLTGFEQY	TRBJ2-7	TRBV10-1
ATAPRTSSMETQY	TRBJ2-5	TRBV15
ASSIRQNYEQY	TRBJ2-7	TRBV6-1
ASSQQGALF	TRBJ2-1	TRBV6-5
ASKRNSGANVLT	TRBJ2-6	TRBV11-3
ASSGTGDNEKLF	TRBJ1-4	TRBV4-1